The T cell receptor beta chain under discussion was sequenced for a study of T cells in Graves' hyperthyroidism and ophthalmopathy. CDR3 length equals 15 residues. V lost 5 bases and J 6 bases, leaving 17 bases between the germline ends. In germline, CDR1 is SGHTA, CDR2 FQGNSA. The investigators amplified TCR beta CDR3 regions from RNA transcripts. With the HTBI primer set, the TCR CDR3 went through a first round of RT-PCR. TCRdb recomputed calls from the multiplex PCR reads with MiXCR, one row per CDR3 protein. Among approximately 430,000 distinct CDR3 sequences listed, less than 20% were seen once. The chain uses TRBV7-2 and TRBJ2-1; D is perhaps TRBD2 (5 bases). This receptor was obtained from a woman aged 18-30 years with Graves' hyperthyroidism. The sequenced material came from blood. Here the CDR3 DNA reads TGTGCCAGCAGCGTTAGCGCCGGGGATCCCAATGAGCAGTTCTTC. Its protein is CASSVSAGDPNEQFF. Based on the CDR3 plus reference TRBV7-2 and TRBJ2-1, the full variable domain is GAGVSQSPSNKVTEKGKDVELRCDPISGHTALYWYRQSLGQGLEFLIYFQGNSAPDKSGLPSDRFSAERTGGSVSTLTIQRTQQEDSAVYLCASSVSAGDPNEQFFGPGTRLTVL.